Listed below are T cell receptor beta chains from one sample, sequenced in a study of post-analysis software for immune sequencing data. TCRdb reprocessed the PCR reads with MiXCR, giving one entry per CDR3 protein. Seen here are about 760,000 distinct CDR3 sequences, around 27% observed once, and the top ten hold 0.5% to 0.6%. Sequenced: blood. The receptors stem from a girl between 10 and 17 years old with multiple sclerosis. Both conserved end residues are part of each CDR3. A D gene is named only where the DNA matches it firmly. Size tells how often a clone was seen (once, few, many) or the class of an expanded clone, and some rows leave it out.

CDR3nt,CDR3aa,v_gene,j_gene,d_gene,abundance
TGCAGTGCTAGATCCCCAGGACTGAACACTGAAGCTTTCTTT,CSARSPGLNTEAFF,TRBV20-1,TRBJ1-1,NA,few
TGTGCCAGCCTGGACGGAGAGGACAGGGGGCGCCGGGTTGGCTACACCTTC,CASLDGEDRGRRVGYTF,TRBV6-7,TRBJ1-2,TRBD1,NA
TGCAGTGCTAGATGGCCAGCGCAAGAGACCCAGTACTTC,CSARWPAQETQYF,TRBV20-1,TRBJ2-5,NA,many
TGCAGTGTCTCCCAAGGGAGTGGGCAGCCCCAGCATTTT,CSVSQGSGQPQHF,TRBV20-1,TRBJ1-5,NA,NA
TGTGCCAGCAGCCCAACGGACAGGGTATCTGGCTACACCTTC,CASSPTDRVSGYTF,TRBV7-2,TRBJ1-2,TRBD1,NA
TGTGCCAGCAGCCGCCACGTTGGCGGGGTAGAGCAGTTCTTC,CASSRHVGGVEQFF,TRBV7-9,TRBJ2-1,NA,few
TGTGCCAGCAGCTTAGAGGGACAGAGTTACACAGATACGCAGTATTTT,CASSLEGQSYTDTQYF,TRBV11-2,TRBJ2-3,TRBD1,few
TGTGCCAGCAGTCTAGAAGCGGTGGGGTGGAATGAGCAGTTCTTC,CASSLEAVGWNEQFF,TRBV5-6,TRBJ2-1,NA,NA
TGTGCCAGCAGCTTTGGACTCACTGAAGCTTTCTTT,CASSFGLTEAFF,TRBV3-1,TRBJ1-1,NA,few
TGTGCCACCAGTGATTTGCCCGGGACAGGGTTTAACGATGAGCAGTTCTTC,CATSDLPGTGFNDEQFF,TRBV24-1,TRBJ2-1,TRBD1,few